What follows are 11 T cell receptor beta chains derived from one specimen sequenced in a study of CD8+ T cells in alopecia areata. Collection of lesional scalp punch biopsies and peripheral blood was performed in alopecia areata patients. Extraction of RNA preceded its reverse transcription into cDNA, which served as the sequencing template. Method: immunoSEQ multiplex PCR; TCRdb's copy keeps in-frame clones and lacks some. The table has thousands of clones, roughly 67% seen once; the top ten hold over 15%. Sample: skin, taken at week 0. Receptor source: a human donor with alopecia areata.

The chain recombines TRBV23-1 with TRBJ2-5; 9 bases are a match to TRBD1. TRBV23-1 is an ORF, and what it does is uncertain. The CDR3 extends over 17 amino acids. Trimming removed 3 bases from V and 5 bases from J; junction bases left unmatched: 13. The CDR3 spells CASSHRLWGQGWETQYF. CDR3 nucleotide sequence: TGCGCCAGCAGTCACCGCTTGTGGGGACAGGGCTGGGAGACCCAGTACTTC.

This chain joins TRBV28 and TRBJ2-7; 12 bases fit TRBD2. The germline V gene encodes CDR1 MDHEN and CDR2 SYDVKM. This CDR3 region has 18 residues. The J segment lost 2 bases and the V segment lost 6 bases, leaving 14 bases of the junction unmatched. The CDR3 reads CASRPNPRTSGKPYEQYF. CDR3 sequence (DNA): TGTGCCAGCAGGCCTAATCCCAGGACTAGCGGGAAACCCTACGAGCAGTACTTC.

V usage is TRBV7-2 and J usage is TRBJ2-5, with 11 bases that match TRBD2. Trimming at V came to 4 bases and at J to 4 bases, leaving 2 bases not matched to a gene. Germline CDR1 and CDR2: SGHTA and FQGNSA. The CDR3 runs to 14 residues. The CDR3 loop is CASSSGLAGETQYF. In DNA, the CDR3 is TGTGCCAGCAGCTCAGGACTAGCGGGAGAGACCCAGTACTTC.

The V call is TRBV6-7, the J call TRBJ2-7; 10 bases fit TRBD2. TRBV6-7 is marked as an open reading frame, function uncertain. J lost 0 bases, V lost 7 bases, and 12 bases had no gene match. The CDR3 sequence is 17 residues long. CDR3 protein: CASTDGLAGESSYEQYF. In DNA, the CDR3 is TGTGCCAGCACCGATGGTCTAGCGGGGGAGAGCTCCTACGAGCAGTACTTC.

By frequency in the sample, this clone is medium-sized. The CDR3 protein is CASSSFRTASSYNSPLHF. The CDR3 region has the DNA TGTGCCAGCAGCTCTTTTAGGACAGCGAGCTCCTATAATTCACCCCTCCACTTT. This sequence joins TRBV5-6 and TRBJ1-6, with D tentatively TRBD1 (6 bases). Trimming left V 3 bases short and J 0 bases short, with 16 bases between. Germline V CDR1 and CDR2: SGHDT, YYEEEE. The CDR3 runs 18 residues.

CDR3 sequence: CASSYSTSGGRETQYF. CDR3 DNA sequence: TGTGCCAGCAGTTACTCGACTAGCGGGGGGCGGGAGACCCAGTACTTC. V usage is TRBV6-6 and J usage is TRBJ2-5, with 13 nucleotides matching TRBD2. Germline V gene data show CDR1 as MNHNY and CDR2 as SVGAGI (reference sequence). V dropped 0 bases and J dropped 5; count of bases not matched to a gene: 3. CDR3 length: 16 residues.

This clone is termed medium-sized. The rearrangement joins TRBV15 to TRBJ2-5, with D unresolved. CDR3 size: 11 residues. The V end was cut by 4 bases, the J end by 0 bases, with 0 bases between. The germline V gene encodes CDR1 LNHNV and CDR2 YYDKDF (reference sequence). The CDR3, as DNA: TGTGCCACCAGCAACCAAGAGACCCAGTACTTC. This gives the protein CATSNQETQYF.

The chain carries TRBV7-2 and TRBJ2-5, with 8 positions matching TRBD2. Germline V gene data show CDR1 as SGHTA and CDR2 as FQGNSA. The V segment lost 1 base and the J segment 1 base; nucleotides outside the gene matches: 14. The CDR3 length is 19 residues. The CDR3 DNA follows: TGTGCCAGCAGCTTAGTTTCGCGAACTTACAGCGGGAGCCAAGAGACCCAGTACTTC. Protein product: CASSLVSRTYSGSQETQYF.

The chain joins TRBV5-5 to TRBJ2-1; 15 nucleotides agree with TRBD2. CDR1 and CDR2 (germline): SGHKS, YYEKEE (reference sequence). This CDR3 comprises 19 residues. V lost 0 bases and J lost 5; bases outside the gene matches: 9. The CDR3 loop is CASSLGGLAGGLRNNEQFF. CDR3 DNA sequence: TGTGCCAGCAGCTTGGGGGGACTAGCGGGAGGACTAAGGAACAATGAGCAGTTCTTC.

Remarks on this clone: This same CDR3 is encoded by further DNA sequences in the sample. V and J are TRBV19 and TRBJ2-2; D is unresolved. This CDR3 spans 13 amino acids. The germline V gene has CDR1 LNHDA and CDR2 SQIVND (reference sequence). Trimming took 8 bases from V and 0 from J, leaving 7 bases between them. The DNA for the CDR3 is TGTGCCAGTGGGCAGGCGAACACCGGGGAGCTGTTTTTT. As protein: CASGQANTGELFF.

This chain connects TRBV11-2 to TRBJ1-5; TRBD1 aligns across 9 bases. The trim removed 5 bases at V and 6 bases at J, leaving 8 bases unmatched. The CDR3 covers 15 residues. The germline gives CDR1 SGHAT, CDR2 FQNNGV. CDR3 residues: CASSHRTGDGQPQHF. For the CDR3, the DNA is TGTGCCAGCAGCCACCGGACAGGGGACGGTCAGCCCCAGCATTTT.